The next 23 T cell receptor beta chains were all read from a single sample in a study of blood T cells in healthy people across ages. Using a J-beta primer mix together with a sample-barcoded 5' primer, a second PCR was run for about 6 to 12 cycles. In TCRdb, the 5' RACE reads were re-called with MiXCR into one record per CDR3 protein. In the table there are 1.5 million or so distinct CDR3 sequences, about 42% of which are singletons. Sequenced sample: blood. These receptors came from a young woman in good health.

V and J are TRBV6-1 and TRBJ2-1; 12 nucleotides line up with TRBD2. This CDR3 has 16 residues. The germline V gene encodes CDR1 MNHNS and CDR2 SASEGT. V dropped 6 bases and J dropped 0; count of bases not matched to a gene: 3. For the CDR3, the DNA is TGTGCCAGCAGGCGACTAGCGGGAGACTCCTACAATGAGCAGTTCTTC. Protein: CASRRLAGDSYNEQFF.

This clonotype came up many times. The chain uses TRBV6-2 or TRBV6-3 and TRBJ2-1; no definite D call. The CDR3 contains 15 residues. Trimming removed 2 bases at V and 4 bases at J, with 12 bases between. The V gene's germline CDR1 is MNHEY and CDR2 SVGEGT. The CDR3 sequence is CASSYRAIPYNEQFF. CDR3 bases: TGTGCCAGCAGTTACCGGGCTATTCCGTACAATGAGCAGTTCTTC.

The J gene is TRBJ2-6, the V gene TRBV4-3, with 9 bases lining up with TRBD1. This CDR3 contains 16 residues. V trimming: 4 bases; J trimming: 4 bases; junction bases outside the gene matches: 5. Germline V gene lookup returns CDR1 LGHNA and CDR2 YSLEER. The CDR3 bases are TGCGCCAGCAGCCCTTACAGGGGGCACGGGGCCAACGTCCTGACTTTC. This codes for CASSPYRGHGANVLTF.

This clonotype has more than one count but fewer than ten. The chain links TRBV6-1 to TRBJ1-5, with a weak D call TRBD1 (6 bases). Trimming removed 0 bases at V and 7 bases at J, with 13 bases between. Germline CDR1 and CDR2: MNHNS and SASEGT. This CDR3 region has 15 residues. Written as DNA, the CDR3 is TGTGCCAGCAGTGAAGCGACGACAGGTTACCAGCCCCAGCATTTT. Translated: CASSEATTGYQPQHF.

This chain connects TRBV5-1 to TRBJ2-1; unclear D gene. The CDR3 sequence is 16 residues long. Trimming removed 6 bases at V and 6 bases at J, with 22 bases between. In germline, CDR1 is SGHRS, CDR2 YFSETQ. The CDR3 here is CASTGLWGQDGNEQFF. CDR3 nucleotide sequence: TGCGCCAGCACGGGTCTGTGGGGTCAAGATGGCAATGAGCAGTTCTTC.

This clonotype was seen only a few times. The junction and the germline gene differ at one end; a read error may be behind it. CDR3: CASSFGLAENEQFF. The CDR3, as DNA: TGTGCTAGCAGTTTTGGACTAGCGGAGAATGAGCAGTTCTTC. The chain uses TRBV7-7 and TRBJ2-1, with 10 bases aligning to TRBD2. The CDR3 contains 14 residues. From germline, CDR1 is SSHAT and CDR2 FNYEAQ (reference sequence).

This chain connects TRBV2 to TRBJ1-5; perhaps TRBD1 as D (6 bases). CDR1 and CDR2 from the germline V gene are SNHLY and FYNNEI. V was pared by 4 bases and J by 2 bases, with 15 bases between. The CDR3 has 16 amino acids. The CDR3 loop reads CASSARLQGGNQPQHF. The CDR3 bases are TGTGCCAGCAGTGCCCGCTTACAGGGTGGCAATCAGCCCCAGCATTTT.

The rearrangement joins TRBV7-3 to TRBJ2-5; 7 nucleotides agree with TRBD2. CDR1 and CDR2 (germline): SGHTA, FQGTGA. This CDR3 comprises 15 residues. V dropped 4 bases and J dropped 2; count of bases not matched to a gene: 7. The CDR3 DNA reads TGTGCCAGCAGCTCACGTGGGACTATGCAAGAGACCCAGTACTTC. Its protein is CASSSRGTMQETQYF.

The rearrangement uses TRBV4-3 and TRBJ2-2; 9 bases line up with TRBD1. This CDR3 region has 16 residues. The germline V gene has CDR1 LGHNA and CDR2 YSLEER. Trimming removed 1 base from V and 3 bases from J; junction bases left unmatched: 3. The CDR3 DNA reads TGCGCCAGCAGCCAAGGAACAGGGGGCTACACCGGGGAGCTGTTTTTT. Protein product: CASSQGTGGYTGELFF.

The CDR3 reads CASSFLEDEQFF. CDR3 sequence (DNA): TGTGCCAGCAGCTTCCTGGAGGATGAGCAGTTCTTC. This chain connects TRBV7-6 to TRBJ2-1; tentative D call: TRBD2 (5 bases). Germline CDR1 is SGHVS and CDR2 is FNYEAQ. V was cut by 3 bases and J by 8 bases, with 8 bases left in between. The CDR3 is 12 residues long. The variable domain in full, completed from reference TRBV7-6 and TRBJ2-1, reads GAGVSQSPRYKVTKRGQDVALRCDPISGHVSLYWYRQALGQGPEFLTYFNYEAQQDKSGLPNDRFSAERPEGSISTLTIQRTEQRDSAMYRCASSFLEDEQFFGPGTRLTVL.

This clonotype was counted a few times. The chain carries TRBV12-3 or TRBV12-4 and TRBJ1-2, with D possibly being TRBD1 (5 bases). This CDR3 has 13 residues. Trimming shortened V by 3 bases and J by 5 bases, and 10 bases separated the two germline ends. CDR3 region: CASSFGTTYGYTF. CDR3 sequence (DNA): TGTGCCAGCAGTTTTGGGACCACTTATGGCTACACCTTC.

The rearrangement uses TRBV6-2 or TRBV6-3 and TRBJ2-5; 11 bases map to TRBD2. Per the germline V gene, CDR1 is MNHEY and CDR2 is SVGEGT. The CDR3 totals 16 residues. Trimming cost V 6 bases and J 11 bases; bases outside gene matches: 17. The CDR3 protein is CASSRPRLAGLNEQYF. In DNA form, the CDR3 reads TGTGCCAGCAGCCGGCCGCGACTAGCGGGACTAAATGAGCAGTACTTC.

This sequence joins TRBV7-9 and TRBJ2-7; no firm D call. The V end lost 4 bases, the J end lost 3 bases, and 10 bases lay between the germline ends. This CDR3 has 13 amino acids. Germline CDR1 SEHNR, CDR2 FQNEAQ (reference sequence). CDR3 residues: CASSSRGDYEQYF. CDR3 DNA: TGTGCCAGCAGCTCTCGTGGGGACTACGAGCAGTACTTC.

The chain links TRBV20-1 to TRBJ1-2; D unresolved. Germline values: CDR1 DFQATT, CDR2 SNEGSKA (reference sequence). Trimming left V 4 bases short and J 4 bases short, with 13 bases between. The CDR3 is 13 amino acids. The CDR3 bases are TGCAGTGCTACCCCAGAGGCTGGCTATGGCTACACCTTC. Its protein is CSATPEAGYGYTF.

This chain connects TRBV27 to TRBJ1-1; D gene unclear. V was trimmed by 6 bases and J by 4 bases, leaving 15 bases between them. The CDR3 extends over 14 amino acids. Germline V lookup: CDR1 MNHEY, CDR2 SMNVEV (reference sequence). In nucleotides, the CDR3 is TGTGCCAGCAGATTGGTTGGCAGTCGCACTGAAGCTTTCTTT. It specifies CASRLVGSRTEAFF.

This clonotype occurred a few times. The V gene is TRBV7-2, the J gene TRBJ2-5; 7 bases are shared with TRBD1. This CDR3 has 15 residues. CDR1 is SGHTA and CDR2 is FQGNSA in the germline V gene. The junction had 6 bases not matched to a gene; V was cut back by 5 bases and J by 0 bases. CDR3 region: CASSKQQGYQETQYF. CDR3 coding DNA: TGTGCCAGCAGCAAGCAACAGGGGTACCAAGAGACCCAGTACTTC.

The chain recombines TRBV6-6 with TRBJ1-1; D remains unclear. From germline, CDR1 is MNHNY and CDR2 SVGAGI (reference sequence). Trimming took off 7 bases at V and 0 bases at J, with 12 bases between the two ends. This CDR3 contains 14 residues. Written as DNA, the CDR3 is TGTGCCAGCACCCCCCTAGGCGTGAACACTGAAGCTTTCTTT. Protein sequence: CASTPLGVNTEAFF.

The CDR3 DNA reads TGTGCCAGCAGCTTATTGGACGGGGGTCAGCCCCAGCATTTT. Its translation: CASSLLDGGQPQHF. The chain carries TRBV7-9 and TRBJ1-5; tentatively, D is TRBD1 (5 bases). CDR3 size: 14 residues. CDR1 and CDR2 (germline): SEHNR, FQNEAQ (reference sequence). V gave up 2 bases and J gave up 6 bases, with 11 bases separating them. The full variable domain, completed using reference TRBV7-9 and TRBJ1-5, is DTGVSQNPRHKITKRGQNVTFRCDPISEHNRLYWYRQTLGQGPEFLTYFQNEAQLEKSRLLSDRFSAERPKGSFSTLEIQRTEQGDSAMYLCASSLLDGGQPQHFGDGTRLSIL.

This chain connects TRBV20-1 to TRBJ2-7; 9 bases match TRBD2. This CDR3 is 13 amino acids long. From germline, CDR1 is DFQATT and CDR2 SNEGSKA (reference sequence). Germline trimming cut 6 bases from V and 2 bases from J; bases unmatched to any gene: 5. The CDR3, as DNA: TGCAGTGCAAAGCGGGAGGTACCCTACGAGCAGTACTTC. Its protein is CSAKREVPYEQYF.

The CDR3, as DNA: TGTGCCATCCACCGTGGGGCCGCGAACAATGAGCAGTTCTTC. Encoded protein: CAIHRGAANNEQFF. The rearrangement uses TRBV10-3 and TRBJ2-1, with a tentative D call TRBD1 (5 bases). Trimming cost V 8 bases and J 5 bases, with 16 bases left between them. Germline V CDR1 and CDR2: ENHRY, SYGVKD. The CDR3 contains 14 residues.

The chain employs TRBV9 and TRBJ2-3; 7 bases fit TRBD1. Germline loops: CDR1 SGDLS, CDR2 YYNGEE. The CDR3 extends over 15 amino acids. V was pared by 4 bases and J by 5 bases, with 10 bases of the junction left unmatched. The CDR3 spells CASSPEGDRGDTQYF. The DNA of the CDR3 is TGTGCCAGCAGCCCAGAGGGGGACAGAGGAGATACGCAGTATTTT.

V gene TRBV7-8 combines with J gene TRBJ2-3; possibly TRBD2 for D (6 bases). Germline CDR1 and CDR2: SGHVS and FQNEAQ. The CDR3 loop spans 16 amino acids. Trimming removed 5 bases from V and 1 base from J, with 16 bases in between. CDR3 nucleotide sequence: TGTGCCAGCAGCGGCGCCCGGGAGTTCGGCACAGATACGCAGTATTTT. Protein: CASSGAREFGTDTQYF.

V and J are TRBV4-1 and TRBJ1-1, with a weak D call TRBD1 (5 bases). The V gene's germline CDR1 is MGHRA and CDR2 YSYEKL. This CDR3 region has 14 residues. V was trimmed by 0 bases and J by 4 bases, leaving 9 bases between them. In nucleotides, the CDR3 is TGCGCCAGCAGCCAAGACAGGGCCCCCACTGAAGCTTTCTTT. Its translation is CASSQDRAPTEAFF.